The 16 T cell receptor beta chains reported below all come from one sample, sequenced in a study of T cells in Graves' hyperthyroidism and ophthalmopathy. The TCR beta CDR3 regions underwent amplification using RNA transcripts as the source. Carried out on the TCR CDR3, a first-round RT-PCR used the HTBI primer set. TCRdb reprocessed the multiplex PCR reads via MiXCR and lists one record per CDR3 protein. Here the sample spans 200,000 to 250,000 distinct CDR3 sequences, roughly 17% being singletons. Sequencing was performed on blood. The receptor set was obtained from a man between 45 and 60 years old with Graves' hyperthyroidism.

This clonotype was detected many times. This chain joins TRBV6-5 and TRBJ2-1; 10 nucleotides line up with TRBD2. Unmatched junction bases numbered 6, after V lost 0 bases and J lost 7 bases. The CDR3 sequence is 16 residues long. Germline V gives CDR1 MNHEY, CDR2 SVGAGI. The CDR3 nucleotides read TGTGCCAGCAGTTACTCGGGGCTAGCGGGAGCAAATGAGCAGTTCTTC. It yields the protein CASSYSGLAGANEQFF.

This clonotype occurred a few times. V gene TRBV7-9 combines with J gene TRBJ2-5; 7 bases map to TRBD2. Per germline, CDR1 SEHNR and CDR2 FQNEAQ (reference sequence). This CDR3 is 16 amino acids long. The ends lost 2 bases at V and 1 base at J; junction bases unmatched: 7. CDR3 DNA: TGTGCCAGCAGCTTATGGGGGAGGGACTTCCAAGAGACCCAGTACTTC. It translates to CASSLWGRDFQETQYF.

The CDR3 coding sequence is TGTGCCAGCAGTTACTCTTCTAGCGGGGGCACAGATACGCAGTATTTT. Translated: CASSYSSSGGTDTQYF. V usage is TRBV6-2 or TRBV6-3 and J usage is TRBJ2-3, with 9 bases that match TRBD2. With V trimmed by 0 bases and J by 1 base, 2 bases remained unmatched. Germline V lookup: CDR1 MNHEY, CDR2 SVGEGT. This CDR3 region has 16 residues.

This clonotype was seen only a few times. The V and J genes are TRBV29-1 and TRBJ1-1; TRBD1 agrees at 8 bases. This CDR3 is built from 11 residues. Germline lookup yields CDR1 SQVTM and CDR2 ANQGSEA. V shed 7 bases and J 8 bases; nucleotides not matched to a gene: 6. CDR3 residues: CSAPDRGEAFF. Here the CDR3 DNA reads TGCAGCGCCCCTGACAGGGGAGAAGCTTTCTTT.

This clonotype has just a few counts. J is TRBJ2-7 and V is TRBV5-1; no clear D gene. Trimming removed 0 bases from V and 0 bases from J, with 10 bases in between. Germline V gene lookup returns CDR1 SGHRS and CDR2 YFSETQ. The CDR3 runs 15 residues. The CDR3 region has the DNA TGCGCCAGCAGCTTGGAGCCCCGGAGCTCCTACGAGCAGTACTTC. Its protein is CASSLEPRSSYEQYF. Complete variable domain (other parts from reference TRBV5-1 and TRBJ2-7): KAGVTQTPRYLIKTRGQQVTLSCSPISGHRSVSWYQQTPGQGLQFLFEYFSETQRNKGNFPGRFSGRQFSNSRSEMNVSTLELGDSALYLCASSLEPRSSYEQYFGPGTRLTVT.

This clonotype showed up just a few times. V usage is TRBV30 and J usage is TRBJ2-2, with D possibly matching TRBD2 (6 bases). The CDR3 is 14 residues long. CDR1 and CDR2 (germline): GTSNPN, SVGIG (reference sequence). The V end lost 8 bases, the J end lost 1 base, and 14 bases lay between the germline ends. In DNA, the CDR3 is TGTGCCCACCGGGGGAGGATGAACACCGGGGAGCTGTTTTTT. This codes for CAHRGRMNTGELFF. Full variable domain (missing parts from reference TRBV30 and TRBJ2-2): SQTIHQWPATLVQPVGSPLSLECTVEGTSNPNLYWYRQAAGRGLQLLFYSVGIGQISSEVPQNLSASRPQDRQFILSSKKLLLSDSGFYLCAHRGRMNTGELFFGEGSRLTVL.

This clonotype was recorded at least ten times. The V call is TRBV2, the J call TRBJ1-1, with D unclear. The CDR3 has 11 amino acids. The germline CDR1 and CDR2 sequences are SNHLY and FYNNEI. Between the trimmed V and J ends, which lost 7 bases and 8 bases, there was a span of 11 bases. DNA of the CDR3: TGTGCCAGCAAAGTGGTTTACGAAGCTTTCTTT. Its translation is CASKVVYEAFF.

Many counts were recorded for this clonotype. This chain joins TRBV2 and TRBJ2-1; D might be TRBD1 (5 bases). The germline V gene has CDR1 SNHLY and CDR2 FYNNEI. This CDR3 region has 16 residues. With 6 bases removed from V and 0 bases from J, the gap between germline ends came to 15 bases. CDR3 nucleotides: TGTGCCAGCAGGGTCAAGGGGATTAGCTCCTACAATGAGCAGTTCTTC. Protein sequence: CASRVKGISSYNEQFF.

At least ten counts were recorded for this clonotype. The V and J genes are TRBV6-1 and TRBJ2-1, with a weak D call TRBD2 (8 bases). From germline, CDR1 is MNHNS and CDR2 SASEGT. Trimming pared 10 bases from V and 1 base from J, leaving 29 bases between. CDR3 length: 19 residues. The CDR3 nucleotides read TGTGCCACGAGAGGGGGCAGAAGTCGGGGGGGTCCTTCCTACAATGAGCAGTTCTTC. Its translation: CATRGGRSRGGPSYNEQFF.

This clonotype was found many times. This rearrangement joins TRBV11-2 to TRBJ2-7; D is unclear. This CDR3 has 13 amino acids. V was pared by 0 bases and J by 0 bases, with 3 bases between. CDR1 is SGHAT, CDR2 FQNNGV, per germline. CDR3 sequence reads: CASSLDGSYEQYF. CDR3 sequence (DNA): TGTGCCAGCAGCTTAGACGGCTCCTACGAGCAGTACTTC.

The table lists this clonotype with many counts. The junction differs from germline at one of its ends, possibly a read error. The chain carries TRBV6-1 and TRBJ1-1; no clear D gene. The CDR3 totals 16 residues. Looked up from germline, CDR1 is MNHNS and CDR2 is SASEGT. DNA for the CDR3: TGTGCCAGCAGCGAAGATCACATCTGGGGTGGGACTGAAGCTTTCTTT. Its translation: CASSEDHIWGGTEAFF.

This clonotype was seen many times. The J gene is TRBJ2-1, the V gene TRBV7-9, with 10 bases that match TRBD1. The CDR3 is 15 residues long. Looked up from germline, CDR1 is SEHNR and CDR2 is FQNEAQ (reference sequence). V lost 5 bases, J lost 2 bases, and 3 bases stayed unmatched. For the CDR3, the DNA is TGTGCCAGCAGCAAGACAGGGGGCGCCTACAATGAGCAGTTCTTC. Its protein product is CASSKTGGAYNEQFF.

Many counts were recorded for this clonotype. This rearrangement joins TRBV20-1 to TRBJ1-1; tentatively, D is TRBD1 (6 bases). The CDR3 has 12 residues. The V gene lost 4 bases and the J gene lost 6 bases, with 12 bases spanning the gap. Germline CDR1 reads DFQATT; CDR2 reads SNEGSKA (reference sequence). CDR3 nucleotide sequence: TGCAGTGCTATCCGGGGGCTGGCTGAAGCTTTCTTT. This gives the protein CSAIRGLAEAFF.

This clonotype has a handful of counts. The genes are TRBV5-1 and TRBJ1-2, with D possibly matching TRBD1 (5 bases). CDR3 length: 14 residues. The germline CDR1 and CDR2 sequences are SGHRS and YFSETQ. V lost 0 bases and J lost 6, with 12 bases in between. The CDR3 region has the DNA TGCGCCAGCAGCTTGGGGCAGGGCCACAATGGCTACACCTTC. Protein product: CASSLGQGHNGYTF.

This sequence joins TRBV6-1 and TRBJ1-2; D is uncertain. The V and J ends lost 1 base and 6 bases respectively, with 15 bases between them. Germline CDR1 is MNHNS and CDR2 is SASEGT. This CDR3 has 15 amino acids. The CDR3 DNA reads TGTGCCAGCAGTGAAGAAGCCTGGTTGGGAGATGGCTACACCTTC. This gives the protein CASSEEAWLGDGYTF.

This clonotype was seen more than once but under ten times. The chain combines TRBV30 with TRBJ2-7, with unresolved D. This CDR3 has 12 amino acids. From germline, CDR1 is GTSNPN and CDR2 SVGIG (reference sequence). Trimming left V 1 base short and J 3 bases short, with 7 bases between. CDR3 sequence (DNA): TGTGCCTGGAGTGAGCTAAACTACGAGCAGTACTTC. Amino acids: CAWSELNYEQYF.